These 15 T cell receptor beta chains came from one sample sequenced in a study of Graves' ophthalmopathy and Graves' hyperthyroidism (dated by TCRdb to the late 2010s). Sequencer: Illumina HiSeq 2000. TCR beta CDR3 regions were amplified from RNA transcripts for repertoire sequencing. A first-round RT-PCR used HTBI primers with the Qiagen OneStep RT-PCR kit, followed by a second-round multiplex PCR, size selection and purification. Through fastp at Q25 and MiXCR, TCRdb rebuilt clones from the public reads, retaining in-frame beta chains. Rows are combined by CDR3 protein, so each entry shows the most common genes and DNA. Within this sample are about 240,000 distinct CDR3 sequences, with 45% of them counted one time only. The ten largest clones capture roughly 50% of the sample. The source material was peripheral blood. These receptors were obtained from an adult man with Graves' ophthalmopathy.

The chain carries TRBV2 and TRBJ1-6; a weak D match, TRBD1 (5 bases). V lost 7 bases and J 6 bases, leaving 10 bases between the germline ends. CDR3 size: 13 residues. Germline values: CDR1 SNHLY, CDR2 FYNNEI. CDR3 DNA sequence: TGTGCCAGCAACCAGCAGGGTAATTCACCCCTCCACTTT. Translating gives CASNQQGNSPLHF.

The chain carries TRBV15 and TRBJ1-5; 9 nucleotides line up with TRBD1. The CDR3 runs to 18 residues. Germline loops: CDR1 LNHNV, CDR2 YYDKDF (reference sequence). The junction had 10 bases not matched to a gene; V was cut back by 4 bases and J by 0 bases. In nucleotides, the CDR3 is TGTGCCACCAGCACCACCCGGACAGGGGCGTATAGCAATCAGCCCCAGCATTTT. Its protein product is CATSTTRTGAYSNQPQHF.

This rearrangement joins TRBV29-1 to TRBJ2-5, with D perhaps being TRBD1 or TRBD2 (6 bases each). The germline gives CDR1 SQVTM, CDR2 ANQGSEA. Trimming removed 6 bases at V and 1 base at J, with 27 bases between. The CDR3 loop spans 18 amino acids. The CDR3 here is CSVALGGTGATPQETQYF. The CDR3 coding sequence is TGCAGCGTCGCCTTGGGGGGTACGGGGGCGACTCCCCAAGAGACCCAGTACTTC.

This clonotype was seen a few times. The chain uses TRBV7-8 and TRBJ2-5; perhaps TRBD1 as D (6 bases). V gave up 5 bases and J gave up 5 bases, with 18 bases separating them. This CDR3 has 15 amino acids. The germline gives CDR1 SGHVS, CDR2 FQNEAQ. The CDR3 protein is CASSPSTGPRETQYF. Here the CDR3 DNA reads TGTGCCAGCAGCCCATCGACAGGACCCCGGGAGACCCAGTACTTC.

A few counts support this clonotype. The gene calls are TRBV2 and TRBJ2-7; TRBD1 aligns across 10 bases. Germline V CDR1 and CDR2: SNHLY, FYNNEI. The CDR3 is made up of 13 amino acids. V lost 6 bases, J lost 5 bases, and 4 bases stayed unmatched. The CDR3 DNA reads as TGTGCCAGCAGGGGGGACAGGGGCAACGAGCAGTACTTC. Its translation is CASRGDRGNEQYF.

Of note for this clonotype: Germline is not matched at one junction end, which may reflect a read error. This chain uses TRBV10-2 with TRBJ2-7, with a possible D match to TRBD2 (6 bases). The germline V gene has CDR1 WSHSY and CDR2 SAAADI. The CDR3 loop spans 10 amino acids. CDR3 DNA sequence: TGTGCCAGCGGGCCCTACGAGCAGTACTTC. This codes for CASGPYEQYF.

The chain recombines TRBV7-9 with TRBJ2-2, with unresolved D. This CDR3 spans 14 amino acids. V was pared by 5 bases and J by 6 bases, with 13 bases between. The germline gives CDR1 SEHNR, CDR2 FQNEAQ (reference sequence). CDR3 loop: CASSHPNKAGELFF. CDR3 coding DNA: TGTGCCAGCAGCCACCCGAACAAGGCCGGGGAGCTGTTTTTT.

This chain uses TRBV5-1 with TRBJ2-2; D remains ambiguous. This CDR3 comprises 15 residues. Germline V gene lookup returns CDR1 SGHRS and CDR2 YFSETQ. Trimming took off 3 bases at V and 3 bases at J, with 12 bases between the two ends. In DNA form, the CDR3 reads TGCGCCAGCAGCTATGACGCTGGTGACACCGGGGAGCTGTTTTTT. Encoded protein: CASSYDAGDTGELFF.

The chain uses TRBV5-4 and TRBJ1-2, with TRBD1 matching over 8 bases. This CDR3 contains 15 residues. V trimming: 2 bases; J trimming: 4 bases; junction bases outside the gene matches: 7. Germline V gene sequence: CDR1 SGHNT, CDR2 YYREEE (reference sequence). CDR3 DNA sequence: TGTGCCAGCAGCTTTGAGCCAGGGGGCCTCTATGGCTACACCTTC. Residues: CASSFEPGGLYGYTF.

This clonotype turned up a few times. J is TRBJ2-7 and V is TRBV29-1, with D possibly TRBD1 on 6 matching bases. Per germline, CDR1 SQVTM and CDR2 ANQGSEA. The ends were cut back, 4 bases at V and 2 bases at J, with 12 bases in the middle. The CDR3 totals 13 residues. Here the CDR3 DNA reads TGCAGCGTTGGATCCCGGGACACCTACGAGCAGTACTTC. It codes for CSVGSRDTYEQYF.

There are many counts of this clonotype. The V and J genes are TRBV29-1 and TRBJ1-5; D call uncertain. CDR3 length: 14 residues. The germline V gene encodes CDR1 SQVTM and CDR2 ANQGSEA. Trimming shortened V by 6 bases and J by 7 bases, and 19 bases separated the two germline ends. CDR3 in DNA: TGCAGCGTGTCACGCTTACTTGCCTGCCAGCCCCAGCATTTT. This translates into CSVSRLLACQPQHF. Full variable domain (rest looked up from reference TRBV29-1 and TRBJ1-5): SAVISQKPSRDICQRGTSLTIQCQVDSQVTMMFWYRQQPGQSLTLIATANQGSEATYESGFVIDKFPISRPNLTFSTLTVSNMSPEDSSIYLCSVSRLLACQPQHFGDGTRLSIL.

With respect to this clonotype: One base away lies a much larger clone, so this may be a sequencing read error. The chain links TRBV5-4 to TRBJ2-7, with 8 nucleotides matching TRBD1. The CDR3 sequence is 17 residues long. Trimming cost V 1 base and J 3 bases; bases outside gene matches: 12. Germline loops: CDR1 SGHNT, CDR2 YYREEE (reference sequence). In DNA form, the CDR3 reads TGTGCCAGCAGCTTGAGGTGGTCGGCACAGGGGGGCTACGAGCAGTACTTC. It is translated as CASSLRWSAQGGYEQYF.

V is TRBV7-9 and J is TRBJ2-5; D is possibly TRBD2 (6 bases). The CDR3 is made up of 13 amino acids. Germline CDR1 reads SEHNR; CDR2 reads FQNEAQ (reference sequence). V lost 5 bases to trimming and J lost 7 bases, with 14 bases between them. DNA of the CDR3: TGTGCCAGCAGCGATGGACTGGGGGGGACCCAGTACTTC. It codes for CASSDGLGGTQYF.

The V call is TRBV7-6, the J call TRBJ1-2; TRBD1 agrees at 8 bases. The length of the CDR3 is 15 residues. Germline CDR1 is SGHVS and CDR2 is FNYEAQ. The junction had 6 bases not matched to a gene; V was cut back by 3 bases and J by 3 bases. CDR3: CASSFRPGGYYGYTF. The DNA of the CDR3 is TGTGCCAGCAGCTTTAGGCCAGGGGGCTACTATGGCTACACCTTC.

This sequence joins TRBV5-1 and TRBJ1-1; D is unclear. V was trimmed by 0 bases and J by 3 bases, leaving 6 bases between them. This CDR3 has 13 amino acids. CDR1 and CDR2 (germline): SGHRS, YFSETQ. The CDR3: CASSLEDYTEAFF. The CDR3 DNA is TGCGCCAGCAGCTTGGAAGATTACACTGAAGCTTTCTTT.